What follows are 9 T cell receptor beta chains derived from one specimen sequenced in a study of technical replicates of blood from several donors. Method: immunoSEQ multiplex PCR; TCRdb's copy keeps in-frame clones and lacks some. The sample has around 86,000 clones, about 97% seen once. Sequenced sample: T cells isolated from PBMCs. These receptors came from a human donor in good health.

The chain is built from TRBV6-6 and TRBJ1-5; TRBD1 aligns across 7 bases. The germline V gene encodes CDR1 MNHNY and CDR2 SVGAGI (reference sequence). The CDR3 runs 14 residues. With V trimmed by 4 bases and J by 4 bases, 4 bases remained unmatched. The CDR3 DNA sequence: TGTGCCAGCAGTTCTGGACAGGCAAATCAGCCCCAGCATTTT. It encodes CASSSGQANQPQHF.

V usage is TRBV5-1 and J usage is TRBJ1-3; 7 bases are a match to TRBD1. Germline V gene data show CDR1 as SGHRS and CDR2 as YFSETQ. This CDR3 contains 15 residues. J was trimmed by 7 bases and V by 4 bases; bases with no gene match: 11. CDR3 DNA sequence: TGCGCCAGCAGCCGCAGTACAGGGGTGAGCAACACCATATATTTT. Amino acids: CASSRSTGVSNTIYF.

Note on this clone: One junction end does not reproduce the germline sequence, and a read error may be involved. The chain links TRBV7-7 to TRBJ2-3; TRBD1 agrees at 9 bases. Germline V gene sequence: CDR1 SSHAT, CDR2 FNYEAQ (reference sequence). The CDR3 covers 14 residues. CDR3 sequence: CASSLGTGTDTQYF. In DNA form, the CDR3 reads TGTGCTAGCAGCTTAGGGACAGGGACAGATACGCAGTATTTT.

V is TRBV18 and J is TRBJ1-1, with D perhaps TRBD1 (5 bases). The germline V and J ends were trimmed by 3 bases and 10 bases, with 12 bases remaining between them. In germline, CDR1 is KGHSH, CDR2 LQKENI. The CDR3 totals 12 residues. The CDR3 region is CASSPEQAGAFF. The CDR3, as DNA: TGTGCCAGCTCACCGGAACAGGCTGGAGCTTTCTTT.

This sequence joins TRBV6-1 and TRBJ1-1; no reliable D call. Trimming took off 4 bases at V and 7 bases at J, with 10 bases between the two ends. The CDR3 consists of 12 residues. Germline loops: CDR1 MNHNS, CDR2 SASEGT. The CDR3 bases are TGTGCCAGCAGTGGGAGAAGGTTTGAAGCTTTCTTT. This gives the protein CASSGRRFEAFF.

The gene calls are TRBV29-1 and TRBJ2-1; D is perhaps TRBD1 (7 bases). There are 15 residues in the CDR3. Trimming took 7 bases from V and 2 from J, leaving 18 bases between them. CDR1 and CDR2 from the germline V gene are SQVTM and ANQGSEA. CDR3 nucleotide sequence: TGCAGCGCCGGAGGGGGCCGGAGTACCTACAATGAGCAGTTCTTC. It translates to CSAGGGRSTYNEQFF.

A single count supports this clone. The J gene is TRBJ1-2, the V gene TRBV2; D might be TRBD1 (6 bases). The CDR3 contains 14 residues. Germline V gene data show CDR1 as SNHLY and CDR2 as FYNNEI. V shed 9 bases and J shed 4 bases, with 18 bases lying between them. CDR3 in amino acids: CASVRRTVPYGYTF. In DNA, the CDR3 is TGTGCCAGTGTAAGGCGGACAGTCCCCTATGGCTACACCTTC.

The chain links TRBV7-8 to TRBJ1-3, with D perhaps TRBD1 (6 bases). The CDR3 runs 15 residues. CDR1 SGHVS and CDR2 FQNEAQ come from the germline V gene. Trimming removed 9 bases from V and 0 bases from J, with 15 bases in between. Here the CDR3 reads CASEGVGISGNTIYF. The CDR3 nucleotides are TGTGCCAGTGAGGGGGTGGGGATCTCTGGAAACACCATATATTTT.

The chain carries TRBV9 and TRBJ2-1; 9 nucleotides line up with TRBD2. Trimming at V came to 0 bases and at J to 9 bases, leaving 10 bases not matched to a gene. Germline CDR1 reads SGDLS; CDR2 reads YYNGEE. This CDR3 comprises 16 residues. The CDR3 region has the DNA TGTGCCAGCAGCGTAGGAGTAGCGGGGGAGTGGTTTGAGCAGTTCTTC. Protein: CASSVGVAGEWFEQFF.